Shown below are 7 T cell receptor beta chains from a single sample sequenced in a study of shared clonotypes between healthy human individuals. The data were produced by immunoSEQ multiplex PCR, yet TCRdb's version contains in-frame clones alone and is incomplete. The sample includes fewer than 3 million clones, 80% to 95% of them seen just once. The material sequenced was naive CD4+ T cells from PBMCs. The subset was: CD45RA+ positively selected. The receptors originated from a man aged 18 to 29 in good health. Some clones in this sample may be carry-over from other donors' samples.

V is TRBV11-2 and J is TRBJ2-3; D is undetermined. V lost 9 bases and J 1 base, leaving 14 bases between the germline ends. Germline V gene lookup returns CDR1 SGHAT and CDR2 FQNNGV. The CDR3 runs to 14 residues. This CDR3 is CASKLFGGTDTQYF. The CDR3 DNA is TGTGCCAGTAAGTTGTTTGGGGGCACAGATACGCAGTATTTT.

In the case of this clone: The same CDR3 arises from other DNA sequences in this sample as well. The chain has TRBV11-2 and TRBJ2-7; tentative D call: TRBD1 (6 bases). The V gene lost 1 base and the J gene lost 3 bases, with 10 bases spanning the gap. CDR3 length equals 14 residues. Germline CDR1 and CDR2: SGHAT and FQNNGV. In nucleotides, the CDR3 is TGTGCCAGCAGCTTAGTCCAGGGGAGCTACGAGCAGTACTTC. This encodes CASSLVQGSYEQYF. Supplemented by reference TRBV11-2 and TRBJ2-7, the full variable domain reads EAGVAQSPRYKIIEKRQSVAFWCNPISGHATLYWYQQILGQGPKLLIQFQNNGVVDDSQLPKDRFSAERLKGVDSTLKIQPAKLEDSAVYLCASSLVQGSYEQYFGPGTRLTVT.

About this clone itself: The identical CDR3 is also encoded by other nucleotide sequences in the sample. The chain employs TRBV28 and TRBJ2-7, with a weak D call TRBD2 (6 bases). Germline lookup yields CDR1 MDHEN and CDR2 SYDVKM. The CDR3 extends over 12 amino acids. V was shortened by 2 bases and J by 4 bases, with 6 bases between the two germline ends. As DNA, the CDR3 is TGTGCCAGCAGTTTAGCGGGATACGAGCAGTACTTC. Encoded protein: CASSLAGYEQYF.

The chain joins TRBV9 to TRBJ2-1; 10 bases are shared with TRBD2. Germline CDR1 SGDLS, CDR2 YYNGEE. V lost 1 base, J lost 0 bases, and 10 bases stayed unmatched. The CDR3 runs 19 residues. DNA of the CDR3: TGTGCCAGCAGCGTAAAGGCTAGCGGGAGTCTACGCTCCTACAATGAGCAGTTCTTC. This gives the protein CASSVKASGSLRSYNEQFF.

V is TRBV7-9 and J is TRBJ2-3; 9 bases match TRBD1. Trimming removed 8 bases from V and 3 bases from J; junction bases left unmatched: 6. There are 14 residues in the CDR3. Germline V gene lookup returns CDR1 SEHNR and CDR2 FQNEAQ (reference sequence). CDR3 bases: TGTGCCAGCGAGGGACAGGGCGCGACAGATACGCAGTATTTT. Translating gives CASEGQGATDTQYF.

This chain joins TRBV10-3 and TRBJ2-2; tentatively, D is TRBD1 (6 bases). The CDR3 contains 14 residues. Trimming took off 1 base at V and 7 bases at J, with 10 bases between the two ends. In germline, CDR1 is ENHRY, CDR2 SYGVKD. CDR3 protein: CAISELQGGGELFF. The CDR3 bases are TGTGCCATCAGTGAGTTACAGGGCGGCGGGGAGCTGTTTTTT.

The chain couples TRBV28 to TRBJ2-7; 8 nucleotides agree with TRBD2. Per germline, CDR1 MDHEN and CDR2 SYDVKM. This CDR3 comprises 15 residues. With 4 bases clipped from V and 2 bases from J, the junction kept 7 bases outside the gene matches. This CDR3 is CASSWPSGPTYEQYF. In nucleotides, the CDR3 is TGTGCCAGCAGTTGGCCTAGCGGGCCTACCTACGAGCAGTACTTC.